Below, 13 T cell receptor beta chains from the same sample are listed, as sequenced in a study of T cells of healthy individuals (dated by TCRdb to 2016 to 2019). Libraries were constructed by 5' RACE. Sequencing relied on an Illumina MiSeq. The public sequencing data were trimmed at Q25 with fastp and processed into clonotypes with MiXCR by TCRdb, which kept only in-frame beta chains. Rows merge per CDR3 protein into single entries with the most common DNA and genes. The sample contains 40,000 to 60,000 distinct CDR3 sequences, roughly 14% of them found a single time. Of the sample, about 15% is held by the ten largest clones. Source of these receptors: a human donor in good health.

Many counts were recorded for this clonotype. The chain couples TRBV9 to TRBJ1-1; D is uncertain. V was shortened by 0 bases and J by 0 bases, with 3 bases between the two germline ends. The germline CDR1 and CDR2 sequences are SGDLS and YYNGEE. There are 13 residues in the CDR3. This CDR3 reads CASSVGMNTEAFF. CDR3 DNA: TGTGCCAGCAGCGTAGGTATGAACACTGAAGCTTTCTTT.

With regard to this clonotype: It may be a read error: a sequence one base away is much more abundant. V and J are TRBV12-3 or TRBV12-4 and TRBJ2-1; no clear D. The CDR3 sequence is 13 residues long. In DNA, the CDR3 is TGTGCCAGCAGCCCGGGTCGAGACAATGAGCGGTTCTTC. It codes for CASSPGRDNERFF.

This clonotype was recorded at least ten times. The rearrangement joins TRBV5-6 to TRBJ2-5, with TRBD1 identical over 8 bases. After removal of 4 bases from V and 6 bases from J, the junction contained 8 bases not matched to a gene. Germline CDR1 SGHDT, CDR2 YYEEEE. The CDR3 spans 14 residues. The CDR3 DNA follows: TGTGCCAGCAGCAACGACAGGGGAAGGAAGACCCAGTACTTC. Translated, it gives CASSNDRGRKTQYF.

This clonotype was seen a few times. J is TRBJ2-1 and V is TRBV5-8; TRBD2 matches 8 bases. Per germline, CDR1 SGHTS and CDR2 YDEGEE. V lost 0 bases and J lost 8; bases outside the gene matches: 4. CDR3 length equals 14 residues. The CDR3 loop reads CASSLVGTSYEQFF. As DNA, the CDR3 is TGTGCCAGCAGCTTGGTTGGGACTAGTTATGAGCAGTTCTTC.

The chain couples TRBV7-3 to TRBJ2-3, with 8 bases identical to TRBD2. CDR1 SGHTA and CDR2 FQGTGA come from the germline V gene. The CDR3 is 16 amino acids. V shed 4 bases and J 1 base; nucleotides not matched to a gene: 7. CDR3 DNA sequence: TGTGCCAGCAGCTATTTGAGCGGGGGCCGCACAGATACGCAGTATTTT. Amino acids: CASSYLSGGRTDTQYF.

This clonotype was counted many times. This chain uses TRBV19 with TRBJ1-1; D is uncertain. Germline-derived CDR1 and CDR2 are LNHDA and SQIVND (reference sequence). Trimming took off 9 bases at V and 0 bases at J, with 11 bases between the two ends. This CDR3 region has 13 residues. This CDR3 is CASLWELNTEAFF. Written as DNA, the CDR3 is TGTGCCAGCCTCTGGGAGCTGAACACTGAAGCTTTCTTT.

The chain recombines TRBV7-9 with TRBJ2-3, with unresolved D. V shed 11 bases and J shed 4 bases, with 10 bases lying between them. The length of the CDR3 is 11 residues. Per germline, CDR1 SEHNR and CDR2 FQNEAQ (reference sequence). The chain's CDR3 is CAESRADTQYF. The DNA of the CDR3 is TGTGCCGAATCCCGGGCAGATACGCAGTATTTT.

This clonotype was seen only once. This chain joins TRBV7-8 and TRBJ2-3; 15 nucleotides align to TRBD2. Germline V CDR1 and CDR2: SGHVS, FQNEAQ. The V and J ends lost 5 bases and 3 bases, in that order; junction bases with no gene match: 6. CDR3 length equals 17 residues. The CDR3 protein is CASSAGLAGGGTDTQYF. The DNA for the CDR3 is TGTGCCAGCAGCGCCGGACTAGCGGGAGGGGGTACAGATACGCAGTATTTT.

This clonotype has a handful of counts. This sequence joins TRBV6-4 and TRBJ2-6; TRBD2 matches at 7 bases. V dropped 3 bases and J dropped 3; count of bases not matched to a gene: 2. Germline loops: CDR1 MRHNA, CDR2 SNTAGT. CDR3 length: 15 residues. The CDR3 region is CASSEGGSGANVLTF. The CDR3 DNA is TGTGCCAGCAGTGAAGGCGGGAGTGGGGCCAACGTCCTGACTTTC.

In this sample, this clonotype turned up a few times. The chain joins TRBV24-1 to TRBJ2-3; 11 bases fit TRBD2. This CDR3 region has 15 residues. The V gene end was trimmed by 5 bases and the J gene end by 5 bases; junction bases not matched to a gene: 5. Germline CDR1 reads KGHDR; CDR2 reads SFDVKD. CDR3 in amino acids: CATSASGGIGDTQYF. CDR3 in DNA: TGTGCCACCAGTGCTAGCGGGGGGATCGGAGATACGCAGTATTTT.

CDR3 sequence (DNA): TGTGCCAGCAGTCCCCGCTCCGGCAGGGGGCTCGTCGTGAACACTGAAGCTTTCTTT. Its translation: CASSPRSGRGLVVNTEAFF. The V gene is TRBV27, the J gene TRBJ1-1; 8 bases are a match to TRBD1. V shed 5 bases and J 0 bases; nucleotides not matched to a gene: 17. CDR3 length equals 19 residues. Looked up from germline, CDR1 is MNHEY and CDR2 is SMNVEV (reference sequence).

This chain links TRBV6-5 with TRBJ2-7, with D possibly being TRBD1 (6 bases). The V gene lost 6 bases and the J gene lost 4 bases, with 13 bases spanning the gap. Germline V CDR1 and CDR2: MNHEY, SVGAGI. The CDR3 is made up of 13 amino acids. In nucleotides, the CDR3 is TGTGCCAGCAGGAGGATACAGGGTTACGAGCAGTACTTC. As protein: CASRRIQGYEQYF.

The table lists this clonotype with a few counts. V usage is TRBV20-1 and J usage is TRBJ2-7; TRBD2 is a possible D gene (5 bases). The CDR3 spans 15 residues. The germline gives CDR1 DFQATT, CDR2 SNEGSKA (reference sequence). Trimming left V 0 bases short and J 0 bases short, with 12 bases between. For the CDR3, the DNA is TGCAGTGCTAGAGAGAGGGTAAGACCCTCCTACGAGCAGTACTTC. Protein: CSARERVRPSYEQYF.